The rows below give T cell receptor beta chains drawn from one sample of a study of blood T cell repertoires in COVID-19. Produced via immunoSEQ multiplex PCR; TCRdb's table is partial and in-frame only. The sample comprises around 45,000 clones, over 80% of which are singletons, and under 8.5% rests with the top ten. The sequencing sample was made of peripheral blood. These receptors were collected from a man older than 75 in a cohort sampled during active COVID-19. Each CDR3 is given with its conserved first and last residue. A D gene is named only where the DNA matches it firmly. Only some rows state a clone size, as once, few, many or a class for expanded clones.

TRBD1	TRBV7-2	TRBJ1-3	few	CASRSTGSNTIYF	TGTGCCAGCAGGTCGACAGGGTCGAACACCATATATTTT
-	TRBV7-6	TRBJ2-1	-	CASSLSSYNEQFF	TGTGCCAGCAGCCTGAGCTCCTACAATGAGCAGTTCTTC
-	TRBV19	TRBJ1-1	-	CASSILGQLGNTEAFF	TGTGCCAGTAGTATTTTAGGACAGCTCGGGAACACTGAAGCTTTCTTT
-	TRBV6-6	TRBJ1-3	once	CAGSSREGGSGNTIYF	TGTGCCGGATCCTCCCGGGAAGGCGGCTCTGGAAACACCATATATTTT
-	TRBV30	TRBJ1-5	-	CATPSGDSPQHF	TGTGCTACTCCATCGGGTGATTCGCCCCAGCATTTT
TRBD2	TRBV6-2/TRBV6-3	TRBJ2-6	-	CASRPIAGGPNGANVLTF	TGTGCCAGCAGACCTATAGCGGGAGGGCCGAACGGGGCCAACGTCCTGACTTTC
TRBD2	TRBV10-1	TRBJ2-3	once	CASSDKTSGGATTQYF	TGCGCCAGCAGTGACAAGACTAGCGGGGGGGCCACAACGCAGTATTTT
-	TRBV5-6	TRBJ2-7	-	CASSLASEQYF	TGTGCCAGCAGCTTGGCCTCCGAGCAGTACTTC
TRBD1	TRBV18	TRBJ2-7	-	CASTFGQGQGYEQYF	TGTGCCAGCACTTTCGGTCAGGGACAGGGGTACGAGCAGTACTTC
-	TRBV7-2	TRBJ1-5	-	CASSPGQPRNQPQHF	TGTGCCAGCAGCCCTGGACAGCCCCGGAATCAGCCCCAGCATTTT
TRBD2	TRBV28	TRBJ2-7	-	CASGRTSGAYEQYF	TGTGCCAGCGGTAGGACTAGCGGGGCCTACGAGCAGTACTTC
TRBD2	TRBV4-1	TRBJ2-1	-	CASSQDRAGGQQFF	TGCGCCAGCAGCCAAGATCGAGCGGGAGGCCAGCAGTTCTTC
-	TRBV15	TRBJ1-5	few	CATSRDIEEPEQPQHF	TGTGCCACCAGCAGAGATATTGAGGAGCCTGAGCAGCCCCAGCATTTT
-	TRBV5-1	TRBJ2-1	-	CASNPGGGSYNEQFF	TGCGCCAGCAACCCCGGGGGAGGCTCCTACAATGAGCAGTTCTTC
TRBD1	TRBV27	TRBJ2-2	few	CASSPEHRGANTGELFF	TGTGCCAGCAGTCCAGAACACAGGGGTGCGAACACCGGGGAGCTGTTTTTT
-	TRBV28	TRBJ2-3	-	CASSLSRDTDTQYF	TGTGCCAGCAGTTTATCGCGGGACACAGATACGCAGTATTTT
-	TRBV6-5	TRBJ1-1	-	CASKGRTNTEAFF	TGTGCCAGCAAGGGCAGGACAAACACTGAAGCTTTCTTT
-	TRBV5-1	TRBJ1-2	-	CASSSQGDYGYTF	TGCGCCAGCAGCTCCCAAGGGGACTATGGCTACACCTTC
TRBD1	TRBV7-2	TRBJ2-3	-	CASSSGQGRADTQYF	TGTGCCAGCAGCTCGGGACAGGGGAGGGCAGATACGCAGTATTTT
-	TRBV25-1	TRBJ1-2	-	CASSGAGHTRGYTF	TGTGCCAGCAGTGGGGCAGGGCATACACGAGGCTACACCTTC
-	TRBV3-1/TRBV3-2	TRBJ1-1	-	CASSQSRPFRNTEAFF	TGTGCCAGCAGCCAGTCCAGGCCGTTTAGGAACACTGAAGCTTTCTTT
-	TRBV4-1	TRBJ1-6	once	CASSQEGRNSPLHF	TGCGCCAGCAGCCAAGAGGGCAGAAATTCACCCCTCCACTTT
TRBD1	TRBV19	TRBJ2-1	few	CASSSPGQGNEQFF	TGTGCCAGTAGTTCCCCGGGACAGGGCAATGAGCAGTTCTTC
TRBD1	TRBV9	TRBJ2-3	-	CASSSRDRSTDTQYF	TGTGCCAGCAGTAGCCGGGACAGAAGCACAGATACGCAGTATTTT
TRBD2	TRBV4-2	TRBJ2-3	-	CASSQVTSGTPSTDTQYF	TGTGCCAGCAGCCAAGTTACTAGCGGGACCCCTAGCACAGATACGCAGTATTTT
TRBD1	TRBV30	TRBJ2-5	once	CAWSTLDRVKETQYF	TGTGCCTGGAGTACCCTGGACAGGGTAAAAGAGACCCAGTACTTC
-	TRBV9	TRBJ2-1	few	CASSTRPQGGNEQFF	TGTGCCAGCAGCACCCGGCCCCAAGGGGGCAATGAGCAGTTCTTC
TRBD1	TRBV24-1	TRBJ1-2	once	CATSDPTGIHGYTF	TGTGCCACCAGTGATCCGACAGGGATTCATGGCTACACCTTC
TRBD1	TRBV7-2	TRBJ1-4	-	CASRQGGEKLFF	TGTGCCAGCCGTCAGGGGGGTGAAAAACTGTTTTTT
TRBD1	TRBV7-2	TRBJ2-1	-	CASSLKTGASNEQFF	TGTGCCAGCAGCCTAAAGACAGGGGCCTCCAATGAGCAGTTCTTC
-	TRBV18	TRBJ1-4	-	CASSPQATGNEKLFF	TGTGCCAGCTCACCACAGGCTACGGGGAATGAAAAACTGTTTTTT
-	TRBV18	TRBJ1-3	-	CASSHDTQGNTIYF	TGTGCCAGCTCCCACGACACTCAAGGAAACACCATATATTTT
TRBD2	TRBV4-3	TRBJ2-7	-	CATLLAGVSYEQYF	TGCGCCACCCTCTTGGCGGGAGTCTCCTACGAGCAGTACTTC
TRBD2	TRBV4-2	TRBJ2-1	-	CASSQEGTSGAGEQFF	TGTGCCAGCAGCCAAGAGGGAACTAGCGGAGCGGGGGAGCAGTTCTTC
TRBD1	TRBV28	TRBJ1-3	-	CASRGTGGNTIYF	TGTGCCAGCAGGGGGACAGGGGGAAACACCATATATTTT
-	TRBV2	TRBJ2-7	-	CASRLAYEQYF	TGTGCCAGCAGACTAGCCTACGAGCAGTACTTC
-	TRBV5-1	TRBJ2-7	once	CASSAAKGVSRSEQYF	TGCGCCAGCAGCGCCGCGAAGGGGGTGAGTCGGAGCGAGCAGTACTTC
TRBD1	TRBV6-5	TRBJ2-7	-	CASSRTGEGYEQYF	TGTGCCAGCAGTCGGACAGGGGAGGGATACGAGCAGTACTTC
-	TRBV7-2	TRBJ2-5	-	CASSSGLHQETQYF	TGTGCCAGCAGCTCGGGACTTCACCAAGAGACCCAGTACTTC
-	TRBV7-9	TRBJ1-2	-	CASSFGHRSHVPNYGYTF	TGTGCCAGCAGCTTTGGCCACAGGAGCCACGTTCCTAACTATGGCTACACCTTC
TRBD1	TRBV25-1	TRBJ2-3	-	CASSPRTGGTTDTQYF	TGTGCCAGCAGTCCCAGGACAGGGGGAACCACAGATACGCAGTATTTT
TRBD2	TRBV3-1/TRBV3-2	TRBJ2-7	-	CASSQERERNEQYF	TGTGCCAGCAGCCAAGAGCGGGAGCGAAACGAGCAGTACTTC
-	TRBV5-1	TRBJ2-5	-	CASSFQSADSTQYF	TGCGCCAGCAGCTTTCAGTCAGCGGATAGTACCCAGTACTTC
-	TRBV28	TRBJ1-2	-	CASSYSLGAEGGYTF	TGTGCCAGCAGTTACTCTTTGGGGGCTGAAGGTGGCTACACCTTC
-	TRBV11-2	TRBJ1-1	-	CASSEVAGPEAFF	TGTGCCAGCAGCGAGGTGGCGGGGCCTGAAGCTTTCTTT
TRBD1	TRBV10-3	TRBJ1-3	-	CAIQGSGNTIYF	TGTGCCATACAGGGGTCTGGAAACACCATATATTTT
-	TRBV28	TRBJ1-1	-	CASSFSHGANTEAFF	TGTGCCAGCAGTTTTAGTCACGGAGCAAACACTGAAGCTTTCTTT
-	TRBV5-1	TRBJ2-3	-	CASSLDSQGRSTDTQYF	TGCGCCAGCAGCTTGGATTCGCAGGGCCGAAGCACAGATACGCAGTATTTT
-	TRBV12-3/TRBV12-4	TRBJ2-3	-	CASSIGGAQYF	TGTGCCAGCAGCATCGGAGGGGCGCAGTATTTT
TRBD1	TRBV10-3	TRBJ1-5	-	CAIRGTGTNQPQHF	TGTGCCATCAGGGGGACAGGGACCAATCAGCCCCAGCATTTT
-	TRBV14	TRBJ1-1	-	CASSQVGGGTEAFF	TGTGCCAGCAGCCAAGTTGGGGGAGGCACTGAAGCTTTCTTT
TRBD1	TRBV2	TRBJ1-5	-	CASSEADRVDQPQHF	TGTGCCAGCAGTGAAGCAGACAGGGTAGATCAGCCCCAGCATTTT
TRBD2	TRBV27	TRBJ2-1	-	CASTNLGSGVGFF	TGTGCCAGCACCAACCTGGGTAGCGGGGTCGGGTTCTTC
-	TRBV7-9	TRBJ1-1	once	CASSLSMNTEAFF	TGTGCCAGCAGCTTATCTATGAACACTGAAGCTTTCTTT
TRBD2	TRBV5-1	TRBJ2-5	-	CASSYNSGGGSETQYF	TGCGCCAGCAGCTACAACAGCGGGGGGGGCTCGGAGACCCAGTACTTC
-	TRBV12-3/TRBV12-4	TRBJ2-7	-	CASSLKGAYEQYF	TGTGCCAGCAGTTTAAAGGGGGCCTACGAGCAGTACTTC
TRBD1	TRBV28	TRBJ2-2	-	CASSPLQGATGELFF	TGTGCCAGCAGCCCCCTCCAGGGGGCTACCGGGGAGCTGTTTTTT
-	TRBV2	TRBJ1-1	-	CASSEARGWDTEAFF	TGTGCCAGCAGTGAAGCGCGAGGATGGGACACTGAAGCTTTCTTT
-	TRBV5-1	TRBJ1-4	-	CASSLGPGTTNEKLFF	TGCGCCAGCAGCTTGGGTCCGGGAACAACTAATGAAAAACTGTTTTTT
-	TRBV28	TRBJ1-3	-	CASIRQMGNTIYF	TGTGCCAGCATCAGGCAGATGGGAAACACCATATATTTT